Below are 10 T cell receptor beta chains sequenced from a single sample in a study of identical twins (dated by TCRdb to 2016 to 2017). Library creation used 5' RACE. The instrument given in TCRdb is Illumina HiSeq 2000. The public reads were quality trimmed at Q25 with fastp and then assembled into clones with MiXCR by TCRdb, keeping productive beta chains. One record per CDR3 amino acid sequence lists the most common genes and DNA. Recorded for this sample are fewer than 500,000 distinct CDR3 sequences; roughly a quarter of them occurred a single time. The ten largest clones capture over 2.5% of the sample. A further study also used this sample, focusing on T cells expressing NK-cell markers.

Sequencing was done on a sample of CD4+ T cells sorted from blood. The receptors were sampled from a young woman in good health.

The chain couples TRBV12-3 or TRBV12-4 to TRBJ2-7; unclear D gene. V was pared by 4 bases and J by 0 bases, with 13 bases between. The CDR3 has 15 residues. The CDR3 spells CASSSRLWNSYEQYF. DNA for the CDR3: TGTGCCAGCAGTTCCAGACTCTGGAACTCCTACGAGCAGTACTTC.

The genes are TRBV5-1 and TRBJ1-2; D call uncertain. Trimming shortened V by 0 bases and J by 3 bases, and 9 bases separated the two germline ends. Germline CDR1 reads SGHRS; CDR2 reads YFSETQ. The CDR3 contains 14 residues. DNA of the CDR3: TGCGCCAGCAGCTTGGCTGGGTTCGACTATGGCTACACCTTC. This gives the protein CASSLAGFDYGYTF.

This clonotype was recorded a few times. This chain links TRBV4-2 with TRBJ1-6; D perhaps matches TRBD1 (5 bases). V lost 0 bases, J lost 7 bases, and 22 bases lay in between. The CDR3 is made up of 19 amino acids. The germline CDR1 and CDR2 sequences are LGHNA and YNFKEQ. In DNA form, the CDR3 reads TGTGCCAGCAGCCAAGATCGGGGAGTGTGGGGGGGGGTGAATTCACCCCTCCACTTT. This sequence encodes CASSQDRGVWGGVNSPLHF.

This clonotype was counted a few times. The chain has TRBV9 and TRBJ2-5; D gene uncertain. Germline V CDR1 and CDR2: SGDLS, YYNGEE. Trimming took 0 bases from V and 5 from J, leaving 11 bases between them. The CDR3 has 14 amino acids. CDR3 region: CASSVGRVGETQYF. CDR3 DNA: TGTGCCAGCAGCGTAGGTAGGGTCGGGGAGACCCAGTACTTC.

The rearrangement uses TRBV10-3 and TRBJ2-3; weak D call: TRBD2 (5 bases). CDR1 and CDR2 from the germline V gene are ENHRY and SYGVKD. The CDR3 length is 15 residues. The V end was cut by 0 bases, the J end by 5 bases, with 12 bases between. The CDR3 loop reads CAISESTRAVDTQYF. CDR3 nucleotide sequence: TGTGCCATCAGTGAGTCAACTAGAGCGGTAGATACGCAGTATTTT.

The chain uses TRBV6-5 and TRBJ2-3; the D is unclear. Trimming took 2 bases from V and 3 from J, leaving 12 bases between them. The CDR3 contains 15 residues. Germline V gene sequence: CDR1 MNHEY, CDR2 SVGAGI. The CDR3: CASSYPSDGTDTQYF. The CDR3 DNA follows: TGTGCCAGCAGTTACCCCTCCGACGGGACAGATACGCAGTATTTT.

This chain connects TRBV5-1 to TRBJ2-1, with TRBD2 as a possible D gene (6 bases). Trimming took 2 bases from V and 0 from J, leaving 12 bases between them. From germline, CDR1 is SGHRS and CDR2 YFSETQ. The CDR3 runs to 16 residues. CDR3 region: CASSFQIGSSYNEQFF. The CDR3 DNA follows: TGCGCCAGCAGCTTTCAGATCGGGAGCTCCTACAATGAGCAGTTCTTC. Full variable domain (remainder filled in from reference TRBV5-1 and TRBJ2-1): KAGVTQTPRYLIKTRGQQVTLSCSPISGHRSVSWYQQTPGQGLQFLFEYFSETQRNKGNFPGRFSGRQFSNSRSEMNVSTLELGDSALYLCASSFQIGSSYNEQFFGPGTRLTVL.

V gene TRBV4-2 combines with J gene TRBJ2-1; 8 positions agree with TRBD1. The length of the CDR3 is 16 residues. CDR1 and CDR2 from the germline V gene are LGHNA and YNFKEQ. Trimming removed 0 bases from V and 4 bases from J; junction bases left unmatched: 5. The CDR3: CASSQDIRQGYNEQFF. In DNA form, the CDR3 reads TGTGCCAGCAGCCAAGACATCCGACAGGGGTACAATGAGCAGTTCTTC.

This clonotype came up a few times. The chain carries TRBV2 and TRBJ2-5; weak D call: TRBD2 (6 bases). The CDR3 is made up of 13 amino acids. Trimming took 0 bases from V and 10 from J, leaving 12 bases between them. The germline gives CDR1 SNHLY, CDR2 FYNNEI. DNA for the CDR3: TGTGCCAGCAGTGAAGCGTTGATGCGGGACCAGTACTTC. Translating it yields CASSEALMRDQYF.

At least ten counts were recorded for this clonotype. V gene TRBV12-3 or TRBV12-4 combines with J gene TRBJ2-1; D uncertain. The V gene lost 5 bases and the J gene lost 3 bases, with 5 bases spanning the gap. CDR3 length: 12 amino acids. The CDR3 is CASSPLYNEQFF. The CDR3 coding sequence is TGTGCCAGCAGTCCCCTCTACAATGAGCAGTTCTTC.